This entry features one T cell receptor (beta chain) sequence. Its antigen is undetermined. J lost 5 bases, V lost 4 bases, and 8 bases had no gene match. Per the germline V gene, CDR1 is LGHNA and CDR2 is YSLEER. The CDR3 consists of 15 residues. For CDR3 and TCR beta VDJ profiling, genomic DNA was the template used. MiXCR, applied by TCRdb to the reads, yields one record per CDR3 protein. The table has 180,000 or so distinct CDR3 sequences, around 48% seen once. These data originate in a study of CD8+CD57+ T cells in acquired aplastic anemia. General study results and limits: Statistical testing detected no significant gap in CD8+ Simpson's diversity between patients and controls.

For sequencing, patients were chosen who had shown expansion of CD8+CD57+ cells by flow cytometry. All participating patients were living with severe acquired aplastic anemia. This sequence originates from a human donor with aplastic anemia. The chain joins TRBV4-3 to TRBJ2-3; TRBD2 matches 8 bases. Source material: sorted CD4+, CD8+, or CD8+CD57+ T cells (not recorded which) from PBMCs. CDR3 DNA sequence: TGCGCCAGCAGCCTGGCGGGGGGAGTGGAAGATACGCAGTATTTT. It encodes CASSLAGGVEDTQYF.